These T cell receptor beta chains were read from a single sample in a study of beta chain features in type 1 diabetes. TCRdb's copy holds only in-frame clones and misses some; the assay was immunoSEQ multiplex PCR. The sample comprises more than 300,000 clones, 7% to 10% of which are singletons, and 1% rests with the top ten. Material for sequencing was central memory CD4+ T cells from blood. The receptors were sampled from a man in his thirties or forties with type 1 diabetes. Both conserved end residues are trimmed from each CDR3. Each record gives: clone size, V gene, J gene, CDR3 protein. Only some rows state a clone size, as once, few, many or a class for expanded clones.

>NA|TRBV30|TRBJ2-3
AWDRTDTQY
>NA|TRBV7-9|TRBJ1-1
ASSSGRLTEAF
>few|TRBV29-1|TRBJ1-1
SVRGGRGTEAF
>many|TRBV19|TRBJ2-3
ASSWRRSTDTQY
>few|TRBV7-9|TRBJ1-2
ASSSGGDYGYT
>few|TRBV5-1|TRBJ1-2
ASSYGQGSGYT
>NA|TRBV15|TRBJ2-1
ATSGGLAFNEQF
>NA|TRBV11-2|TRBJ1-4
ASAVKLATNEKLF
>NA|TRBV7-2|TRBJ1-2
ASSQESAQGGGYT
>NA|TRBV30|TRBJ1-5
AWSQGQGAGGNQPQH
>NA|TRBV10-3|TRBJ2-3
ATADSLPDTQY
>NA|TRBV25-1|TRBJ2-3
ASSTRTSGRDTQY
>few|TRBV7-8|TRBJ2-7
ASSLTQGGAYEQY
>many|TRBV28|TRBJ2-7
ASRGDPAGTYEQY
>few|TRBV18|TRBJ1-2
ASSPGQSLGGLYGYT
>few|TRBV18|TRBJ2-3
ASSQTGHYTDTQY
>few|TRBV5-6|TRBJ1-2
ASSLYTGDVRGYT
>NA|TRBV10-1|TRBJ1-1
ASSEPGKKAF
>NA|TRBV5-6|TRBJ2-7
ASSLDRGRYEQY
>NA|TRBV5-1|TRBJ1-1
ASRLAEVNTEAF
>NA|TRBV7-9|TRBJ1-5
ASSVGQINQPQH
>NA|TRBV7-9|TRBJ2-5
ASSFPQGLAGLEAQY
>few|TRBV7-9|TRBJ2-1
ASSLAGGHYNEQF
>NA|TRBV5-6|TRBJ1-2
ASSLEANYGYT
>NA|TRBV30|TRBJ2-7
AWKKGGKQY
>few|TRBV4-3|TRBJ2-6
ASSQERLGTGYFGANVLT
>few|TRBV18|TRBJ2-7
ASSPGTGGYEQY
>few|TRBV12-5|TRBJ2-3
ASGLVPGTGGADTQY
>once|TRBV7-2|TRBJ1-2
ASFMPTGQVGCT
>NA|TRBV7-2|TRBJ2-1
ASTDILMGNEQF
>few|TRBV2|TRBJ1-6
ASRGGLNSPLH
>NA|TRBV5-1|TRBJ2-2
ASSFQVDAGELF
>few|TRBV2|TRBJ2-1
ASSEQDNEQF
>few|TRBV18|TRBJ1-1
ASSPREGGIQAF
>many|TRBV19|TRBJ1-1
ASSREGGLLEAF
>few|TRBV6-1|TRBJ2-7
ASSEVATRLQEQY
>few|TRBV5-6|TRBJ2-3
ASSSGQGADTQY
>many|TRBV11-2|TRBJ2-5
ASSRRTSGDSETQY
>NA|TRBV6-6|TRBJ2-3
ASRGSRTSTDTQY
>NA|TRBV30|TRBJ1-2
AWRKTMHRGYT